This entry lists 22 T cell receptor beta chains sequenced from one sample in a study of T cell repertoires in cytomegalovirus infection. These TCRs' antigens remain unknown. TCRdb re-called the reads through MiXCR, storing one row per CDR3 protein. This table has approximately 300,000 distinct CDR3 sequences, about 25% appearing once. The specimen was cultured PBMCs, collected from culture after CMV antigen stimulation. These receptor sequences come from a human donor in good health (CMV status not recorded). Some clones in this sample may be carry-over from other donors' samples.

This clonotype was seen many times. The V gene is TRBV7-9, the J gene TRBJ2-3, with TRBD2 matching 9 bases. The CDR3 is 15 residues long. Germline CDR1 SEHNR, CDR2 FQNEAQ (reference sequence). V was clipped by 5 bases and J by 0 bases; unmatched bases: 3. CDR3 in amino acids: CASSILAGSTDTQYF. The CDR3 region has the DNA TGTGCCAGCAGCATACTAGCGGGTAGCACAGATACGCAGTATTTT.

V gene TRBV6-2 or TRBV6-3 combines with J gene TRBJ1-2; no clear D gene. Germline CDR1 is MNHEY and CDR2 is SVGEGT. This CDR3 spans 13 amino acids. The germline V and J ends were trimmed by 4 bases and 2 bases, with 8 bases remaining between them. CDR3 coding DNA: TGTGCCAGCAGTTCTCAGCTAAACTATGGCTACACCTTC. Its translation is CASSSQLNYGYTF.

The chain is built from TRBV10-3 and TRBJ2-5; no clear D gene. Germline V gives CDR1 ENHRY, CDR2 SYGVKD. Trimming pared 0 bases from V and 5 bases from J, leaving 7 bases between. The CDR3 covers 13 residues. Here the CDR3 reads CAISESTLETQYF. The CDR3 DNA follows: TGTGCCATCAGTGAGTCCACGTTGGAGACCCAGTACTTC.

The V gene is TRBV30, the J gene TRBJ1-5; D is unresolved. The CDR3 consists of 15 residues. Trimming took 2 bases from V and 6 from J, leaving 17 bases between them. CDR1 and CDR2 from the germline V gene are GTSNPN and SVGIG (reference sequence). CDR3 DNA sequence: TGTGCCTGGAGTAATGGGCCCCGAAAAGGTCAGCCCCAGCATTTT. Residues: CAWSNGPRKGQPQHF.

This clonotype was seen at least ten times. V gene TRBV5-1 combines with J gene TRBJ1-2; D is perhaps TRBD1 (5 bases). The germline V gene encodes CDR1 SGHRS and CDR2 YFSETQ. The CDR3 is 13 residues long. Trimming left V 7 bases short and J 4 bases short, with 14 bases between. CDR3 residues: CASRNTGPYGYTF. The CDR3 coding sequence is TGCGCCAGCCGAAACACAGGACCCTATGGCTACACCTTC.

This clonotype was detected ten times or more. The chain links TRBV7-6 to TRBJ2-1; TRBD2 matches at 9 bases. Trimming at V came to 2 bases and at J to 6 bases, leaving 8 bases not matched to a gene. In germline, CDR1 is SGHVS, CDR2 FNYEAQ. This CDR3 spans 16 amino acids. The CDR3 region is CASSLKPQAGGNEQFF. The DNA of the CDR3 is TGTGCCAGCAGCTTAAAACCCCAAGCGGGAGGCAATGAGCAGTTCTTC.

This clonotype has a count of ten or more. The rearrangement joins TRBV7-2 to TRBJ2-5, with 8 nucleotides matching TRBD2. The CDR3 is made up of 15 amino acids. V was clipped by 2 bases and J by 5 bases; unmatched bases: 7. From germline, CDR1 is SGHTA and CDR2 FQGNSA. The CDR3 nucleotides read TGTGCCAGCAGCTTATTAGCGGGGAAGTTGGAGACCCAGTACTTC. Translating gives CASSLLAGKLETQYF.

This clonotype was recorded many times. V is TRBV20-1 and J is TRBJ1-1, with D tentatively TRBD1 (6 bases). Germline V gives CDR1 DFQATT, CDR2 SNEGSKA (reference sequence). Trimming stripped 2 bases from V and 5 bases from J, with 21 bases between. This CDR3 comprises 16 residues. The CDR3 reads CSARPPMRGAWTEAFF. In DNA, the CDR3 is TGCAGTGCTAGACCACCGATGCGGGGGGCGTGGACTGAAGCTTTCTTT.

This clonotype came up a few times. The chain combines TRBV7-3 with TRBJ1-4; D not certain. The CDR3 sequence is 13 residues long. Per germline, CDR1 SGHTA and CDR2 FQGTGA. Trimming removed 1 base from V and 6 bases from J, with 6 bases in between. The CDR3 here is CASSLNIHEKLFF. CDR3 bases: TGTGCCAGCAGCTTAAATATTCATGAAAAACTGTTTTTT.

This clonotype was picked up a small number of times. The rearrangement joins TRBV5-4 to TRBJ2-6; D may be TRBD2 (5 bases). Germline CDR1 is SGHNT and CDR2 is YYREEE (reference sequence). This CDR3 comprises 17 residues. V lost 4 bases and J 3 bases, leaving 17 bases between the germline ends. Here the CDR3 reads CASSPLAGVNGANVLTF. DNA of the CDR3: TGTGCCAGCAGCCCCTTGGCGGGTGTTAATGGGGCCAACGTCCTGACTTTC.

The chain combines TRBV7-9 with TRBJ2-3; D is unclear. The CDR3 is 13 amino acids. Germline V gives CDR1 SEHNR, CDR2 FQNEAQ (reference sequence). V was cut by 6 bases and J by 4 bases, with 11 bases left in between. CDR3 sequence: CASRHTYSDTQYF. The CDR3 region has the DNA TGTGCCAGCAGACACACTTACTCAGATACGCAGTATTTT.

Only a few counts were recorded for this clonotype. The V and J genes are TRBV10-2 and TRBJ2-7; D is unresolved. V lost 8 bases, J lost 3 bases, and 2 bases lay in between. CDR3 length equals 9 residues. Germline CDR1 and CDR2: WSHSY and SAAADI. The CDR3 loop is CASGYEQYF. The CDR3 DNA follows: TGCGCCAGCGGCTACGAGCAGTACTTC.

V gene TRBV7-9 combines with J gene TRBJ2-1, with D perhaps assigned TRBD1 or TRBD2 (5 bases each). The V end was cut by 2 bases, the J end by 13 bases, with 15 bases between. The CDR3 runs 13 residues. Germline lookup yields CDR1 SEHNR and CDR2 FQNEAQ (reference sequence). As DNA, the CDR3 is TGTGCCAGCAGCTTATCCAGGGAGTACGAACAGTTCTTC. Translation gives CASSLSREYEQFF.

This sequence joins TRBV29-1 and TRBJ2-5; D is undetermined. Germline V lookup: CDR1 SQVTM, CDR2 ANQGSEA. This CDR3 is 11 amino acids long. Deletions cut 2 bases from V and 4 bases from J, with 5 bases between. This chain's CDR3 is CSVEFGETQYF. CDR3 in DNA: TGCAGCGTTGAATTCGGAGAGACCCAGTACTTC.

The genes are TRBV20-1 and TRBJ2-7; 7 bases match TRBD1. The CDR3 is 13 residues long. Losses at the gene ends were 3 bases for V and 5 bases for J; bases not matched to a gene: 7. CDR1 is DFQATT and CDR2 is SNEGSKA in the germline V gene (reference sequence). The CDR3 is CSASWQGVDEQYF. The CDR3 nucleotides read TGCAGTGCTAGTTGGCAGGGGGTCGACGAGCAGTACTTC.

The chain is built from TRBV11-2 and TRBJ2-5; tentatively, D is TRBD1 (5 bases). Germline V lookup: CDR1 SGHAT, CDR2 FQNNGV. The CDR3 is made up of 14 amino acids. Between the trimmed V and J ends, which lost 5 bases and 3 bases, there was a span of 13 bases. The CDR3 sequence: CASSPTPREETQYF. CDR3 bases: TGTGCCAGCAGCCCGACACCCAGGGAAGAGACCCAGTACTTC.

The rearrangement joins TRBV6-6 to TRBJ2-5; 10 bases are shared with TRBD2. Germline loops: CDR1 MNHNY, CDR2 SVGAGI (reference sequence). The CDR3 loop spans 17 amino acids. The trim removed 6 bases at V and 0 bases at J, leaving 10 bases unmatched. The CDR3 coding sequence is TGTGCCAGCAGAACCCGGGCTAGCGGGAGATACCAAGAGACCCAGTACTTC. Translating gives CASRTRASGRYQETQYF.

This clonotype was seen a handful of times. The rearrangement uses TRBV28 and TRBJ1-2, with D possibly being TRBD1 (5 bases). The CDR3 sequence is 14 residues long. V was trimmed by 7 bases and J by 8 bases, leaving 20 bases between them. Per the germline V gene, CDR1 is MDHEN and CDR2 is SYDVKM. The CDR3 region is CASNLNLGVGGYTF. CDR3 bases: TGTGCCAGCAATCTTAACTTGGGGGTTGGAGGCTACACCTTC.

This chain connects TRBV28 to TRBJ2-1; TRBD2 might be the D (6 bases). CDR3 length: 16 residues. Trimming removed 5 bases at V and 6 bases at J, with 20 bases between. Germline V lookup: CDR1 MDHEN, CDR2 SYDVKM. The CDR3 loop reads CASSPPGLEAFNEQFF. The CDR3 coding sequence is TGTGCCAGCAGTCCTCCGGGACTGGAAGCATTCAATGAGCAGTTCTTC.

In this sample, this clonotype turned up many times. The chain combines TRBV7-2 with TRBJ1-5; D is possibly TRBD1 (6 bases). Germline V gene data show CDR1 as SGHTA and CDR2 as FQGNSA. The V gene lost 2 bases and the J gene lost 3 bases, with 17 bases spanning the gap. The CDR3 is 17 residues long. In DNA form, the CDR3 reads TGTGCCAGCAGCTTAATGGTAGGGGGTGAAGTCAATCAGCCCCAGCATTTT. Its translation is CASSLMVGGEVNQPQHF. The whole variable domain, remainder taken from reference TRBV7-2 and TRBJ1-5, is GAGVSQSPSNKVTEKGKDVELRCDPISGHTALYWYRQSLGQGLEFLIYFQGNSAPDKSGLPSDRFSAERTGGSVSTLTIQRTQQEDSAVYLCASSLMVGGEVNQPQHFGDGTRLSIL.

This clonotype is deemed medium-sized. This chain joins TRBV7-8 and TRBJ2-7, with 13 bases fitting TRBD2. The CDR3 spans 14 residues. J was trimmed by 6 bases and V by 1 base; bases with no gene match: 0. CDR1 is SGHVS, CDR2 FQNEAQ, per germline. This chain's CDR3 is CASSLGTSGSEQYF. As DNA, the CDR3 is TGTGCCAGCAGCTTAGGGACTAGCGGGAGCGAGCAGTACTTC.

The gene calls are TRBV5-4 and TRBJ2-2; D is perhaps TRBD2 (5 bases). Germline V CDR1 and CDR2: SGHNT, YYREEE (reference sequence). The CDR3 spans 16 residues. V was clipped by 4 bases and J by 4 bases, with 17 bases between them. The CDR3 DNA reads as TGTGCCAGCAGCCCTGGAGGTTCTAAGGGCACCGGGGAGCTGTTTTTT. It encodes CASSPGGSKGTGELFF.